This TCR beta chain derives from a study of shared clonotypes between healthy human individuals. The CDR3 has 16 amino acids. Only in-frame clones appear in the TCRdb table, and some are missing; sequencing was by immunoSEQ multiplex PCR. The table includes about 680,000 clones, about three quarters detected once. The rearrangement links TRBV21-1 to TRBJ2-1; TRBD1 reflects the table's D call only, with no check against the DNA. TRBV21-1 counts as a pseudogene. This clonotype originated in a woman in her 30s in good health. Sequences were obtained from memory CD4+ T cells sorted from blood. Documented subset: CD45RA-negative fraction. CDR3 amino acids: CASSFWDRKKINEQFF. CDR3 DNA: TGTGCCAGCAGTTTTTGGGACAGGAAAAAGATCAATGAGCAGTTCTTC.